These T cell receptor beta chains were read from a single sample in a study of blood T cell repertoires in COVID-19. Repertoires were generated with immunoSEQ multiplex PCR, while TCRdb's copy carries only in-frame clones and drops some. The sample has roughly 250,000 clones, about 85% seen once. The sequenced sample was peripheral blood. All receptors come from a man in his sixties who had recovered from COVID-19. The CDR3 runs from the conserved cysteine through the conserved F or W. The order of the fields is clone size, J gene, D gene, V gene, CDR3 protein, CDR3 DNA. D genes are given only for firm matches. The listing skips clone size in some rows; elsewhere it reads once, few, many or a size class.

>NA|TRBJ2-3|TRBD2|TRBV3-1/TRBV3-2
CASSLGASGGSFTQYF
TGTGCCAGCAGCCTTGGGGCCAGCGGGGGATCTTTTACGCAGTATTTT
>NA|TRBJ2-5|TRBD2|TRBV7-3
CASSLRPSGGAGETQYF
TGTGCCAGCAGCTTAAGGCCTAGCGGGGGGGCCGGAGAGACCCAGTACTTC
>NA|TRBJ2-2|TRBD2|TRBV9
CASSVGTSGYTGELFF
TGTGCCAGCAGCGTCGGGACTAGCGGGTACACCGGGGAGCTGTTTTTT
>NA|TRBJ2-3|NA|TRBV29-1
CSARYSLDTQYF
TGCAGCGCCCGGTACAGTTTAGATACGCAGTATTTT
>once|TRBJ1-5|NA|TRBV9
CASSVGGDGNQPQHF
TGTGCCAGCAGCGTAGGAGGCGACGGTAATCAGCCCCAGCATTTT
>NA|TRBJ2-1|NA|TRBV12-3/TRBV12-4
CASAVRVDNEQFF
TGTGCCAGCGCCGTGAGGGTGGACAATGAGCAGTTCTTC
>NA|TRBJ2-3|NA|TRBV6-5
CASRRQTTSTDTQYF
TGTGCCAGCAGACGACAGACCACTAGCACAGATACGCAGTATTTT
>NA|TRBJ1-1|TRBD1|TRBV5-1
CASSLGQGSSLAEAFF
TGCGCCAGCAGCCTAGGACAGGGTTCTTCCCTCGCTGAAGCTTTCTTT
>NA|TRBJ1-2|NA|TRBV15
CATSSHRDDPQYTF
TGTGCCACCAGCAGCCACCGGGATGACCCCCAATACACCTTC
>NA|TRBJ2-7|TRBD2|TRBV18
CASSPGLAGDEQYF
TGTGCCAGCTCACCCGGACTAGCGGGGGACGAGCAGTACTTC
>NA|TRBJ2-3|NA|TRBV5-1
CASSAGRWAADTQYF
TGCGCCAGCAGCGCGGGGCGTTGGGCGGCAGATACGCAGTATTTT
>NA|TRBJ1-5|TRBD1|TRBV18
CASSPGTGGPWSNQPQHF
TGTGCCAGCTCACCCGGGACAGGGGGGCCGTGGAGCAATCAGCCCCAGCATTTT
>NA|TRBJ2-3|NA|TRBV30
CAWRPQAFSTDTQYF
TGTGCCTGGAGACCCCAGGCCTTTAGCACAGATACGCAGTATTTT
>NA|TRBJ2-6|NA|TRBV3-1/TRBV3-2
CASSPTGTGANVLTF
TGTGCCAGCAGCCCCACGGGGACTGGGGCCAACGTCCTGACTTTC
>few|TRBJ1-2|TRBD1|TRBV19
CASTTSGTANYGYTF
TGTGCCAGTACTACTTCCGGGACAGCTAACTATGGCTACACCTTC